A single sample is the source of the 19 T cell receptor beta chains below, sequenced in a study of T cell responses to AZD1222 COVID-19 vaccine. The table came from immunoSEQ multiplex PCR; TCRdb's copy has only in-frame clones and leaves some out. This table holds 150,000 to 200,000 clones, around 93% found once. Sequences were derived from peripheral blood, sampled on day 0 of AZD1222 vaccination. These receptors all come from an adult in good health.

This chain joins TRBV7-6 and TRBJ1-5; a possible D gene is TRBD1 (5 bases). V lost 6 bases and J 4 bases, leaving 19 bases between the germline ends. Germline values: CDR1 SGHVS, CDR2 FNYEAQ. CDR3 size: 16 residues. The CDR3 bases are TGTGCCAGCAGTCCGGACGGGACTTTTCCGAATCAGCCCCAGCATTTT. Its translation is CASSPDGTFPNQPQHF.

This chain joins TRBV29-1 and TRBJ2-7; tentative D call: TRBD2 (6 bases). Germline CDR1 SQVTM, CDR2 ANQGSEA. CDR3 size: 16 residues. Trimming removed 1 base from V and 2 bases from J, with 18 bases in between. CDR3 DNA sequence: TGCAGCGTTGAAGGGGGGGTGCGGGATAGACCCTACGAGCAGTACTTC. It is translated as CSVEGGVRDRPYEQYF.

The chain links TRBV29-1 to TRBJ2-2; the D is unclear. Germline V gene sequence: CDR1 SQVTM, CDR2 ANQGSEA. V was cut by 1 base and J by 2 bases, with 14 bases left in between. This CDR3 has 16 residues. The CDR3 loop is CSVEVGRPANTGELFF. The CDR3 DNA sequence: TGCAGCGTTGAAGTTGGTAGACCCGCAAACACCGGGGAGCTGTTTTTT.

The chain has TRBV7-9 and TRBJ1-2; D is perhaps TRBD1 (6 bases). V was cut by 7 bases and J by 6 bases, with 24 bases left in between. Germline V gene data show CDR1 as SEHNR and CDR2 as FQNEAQ (reference sequence). The CDR3 is 16 residues long. The CDR3 nucleotides read TGTGCCAGCACCGCAGGGGAAACAGGGCCAAGAGATGGCTACACCTTC. Translation: CASTAGETGPRDGYTF.

The V gene is TRBV30, the J gene TRBJ1-2, with D perhaps TRBD1 (5 bases). The CDR3 is 13 amino acids. Trimming shortened V by 6 bases and J by 2 bases, and 13 bases separated the two germline ends. Germline assignment: CDR1 GTSNPN and CDR2 SVGIG (reference sequence). The CDR3 reads CACLRPGNYGYTF. CDR3 bases: TGTGCCTGCCTCCGGCCAGGGAACTATGGCTACACCTTC. Based on the CDR3 plus reference TRBV30 and TRBJ1-2, the full variable domain is SQTIHQWPATLVQPVGSPLSLECTVEGTSNPNLYWYRQAAGRGLQLLFYSVGIGQISSEVPQNLSASRPQDRQFILSSKKLLLSDSGFYLCACLRPGNYGYTFGSGTRLTVV.

The chain links TRBV9 to TRBJ1-1, with a weak D call TRBD1 (6 bases). Between the trimmed V and J ends, which lost 2 bases and 0 bases, there was a span of 8 bases. The germline gives CDR1 SGDLS, CDR2 YYNGEE. The CDR3 has 14 amino acids. Here the CDR3 reads CASSVRGMNTEAFF. DNA of the CDR3: TGTGCCAGCAGCGTCAGGGGCATGAACACTGAAGCTTTCTTT.

The V gene is TRBV27, the J gene TRBJ2-7; 8 bases are a match to TRBD1. Germline assignment: CDR1 MNHEY and CDR2 SMNVEV (reference sequence). The CDR3 runs 14 residues. V lost 5 bases and J lost 2; bases outside the gene matches: 5. DNA of the CDR3: TGTGCCAGCAGTACTGGACAGGGAGCCTACGAGCAGTACTTC. This encodes CASSTGQGAYEQYF.

The J gene is TRBJ1-2, the V gene TRBV9; D possibly corresponds to TRBD1 (5 bases). Trimming shortened V by 4 bases and J by 2 bases, and 15 bases separated the two germline ends. CDR1 and CDR2 (germline): SGDLS, YYNGEE. CDR3 length: 15 residues. CDR3 region: CASSIRDSKNYGYTF. CDR3 sequence (DNA): TGTGCCAGCAGCATCCGGGACTCTAAGAACTATGGCTACACCTTC.

The rearrangement uses TRBV28 and TRBJ1-5, with 7 bases matching TRBD1. This CDR3 is 15 amino acids long. V was clipped by 4 bases and J by 7 bases; unmatched bases: 10. Germline V CDR1 and CDR2: MDHEN, SYDVKM. In DNA, the CDR3 is TGTGCCAGCAGTTCTGCTGGACAGGAGGAACAGCCCCAGCATTTT. This codes for CASSSAGQEEQPQHF.

The chain has TRBV19 and TRBJ2-3; TRBD2 is a possible D gene (6 bases). The V gene lost 6 bases and the J gene lost 3 bases, with 25 bases spanning the gap. Germline CDR1 LNHDA, CDR2 SQIVND (reference sequence). The CDR3 is made up of 18 amino acids. CDR3 region: CASSLSFSATGRTDTQYF. The CDR3 coding sequence is TGTGCCAGTAGCTTGTCTTTCAGCGCCACGGGGAGGACAGATACGCAGTATTTT.

The V call is TRBV5-4, the J call TRBJ2-2; perhaps TRBD2 as D (5 bases). The CDR3 has 16 residues. Looked up from germline, CDR1 is SGHNT and CDR2 is YYREEE (reference sequence). V dropped 5 bases and J dropped 2 bases, with 16 bases sitting between them. CDR3 amino acids: CASSSEGLANTGELFF. For the CDR3, the DNA is TGTGCCAGCAGTTCGGAAGGACTGGCTAACACCGGGGAGCTGTTTTTT.

CDR3 in DNA: TGTGCCAGCAGTTTATTTCGGACAGATAATTCACCCCTCCACTTT. Protein product: CASSLFRTDNSPLHF. The genes are TRBV27 and TRBJ1-6; D is possibly TRBD1 (6 bases). V was shortened by 1 base and J by 5 bases, with 9 bases between the two germline ends. The germline CDR1 and CDR2 sequences are MNHEY and SMNVEV (reference sequence). The CDR3 runs to 15 residues.

This clone was recorded only once. The CDR3 region is CASSPTVNEAFF. The CDR3 DNA is TGTGCCAGCAGCCCGACGGTAAATGAAGCTTTCTTT. This chain links TRBV28 with TRBJ1-1, with D unresolved. The length of the CDR3 is 12 residues. Per the germline V gene, CDR1 is MDHEN and CDR2 is SYDVKM. The ends were cut back, 6 bases at V and 7 bases at J, with 12 bases in the middle. The full variable domain, with the rest looked up from reference TRBV28 and TRBJ1-1, is DVKVTQSSRYLVKRTGEKVFLECVQDMDHENMFWYRQDPGLGLRLIYFSYDVKMKEKGDIPEGYSVSREKKERFSLILESASTNQTSMYLCASSPTVNEAFFGQGTRLTVV.

The chain recombines TRBV9 with TRBJ1-3; D is undetermined. Germline V gives CDR1 SGDLS, CDR2 YYNGEE. Trimming left V 0 bases short and J 0 bases short, with 13 bases between. The CDR3 length is 17 residues. As DNA, the CDR3 is TGTGCCAGCAGCGTAGGGGCGGGGAGGATCTCTGGAAACACCATATATTTT. It specifies CASSVGAGRISGNTIYF.

This chain connects TRBV28 to TRBJ1-6; D possibly corresponds to TRBD1 (6 bases). The CDR3 is made up of 16 amino acids. V was clipped by 7 bases and J by 10 bases, with 23 bases between them. Germline loops: CDR1 MDHEN, CDR2 SYDVKM. CDR3 DNA sequence: TGTGCCAGCAACCTAGGGGGGCGAGGTTTCGGGTCACCCCTCCACTTT. Its translation is CASNLGGRGFGSPLHF.

This sequence joins TRBV2 and TRBJ2-5; 11 bases match TRBD2. The V and J ends lost 9 bases and 4 bases, in that order; junction bases with no gene match: 10. Germline CDR1 is SNHLY and CDR2 is FYNNEI. This CDR3 has 15 residues. The CDR3, as DNA: TGTGCCAGAAGCGTAGCGGGAGGGCCGGGAGAGACCCAGTACTTC. It yields the protein CARSVAGGPGETQYF.

The CDR3 DNA reads TGCAGTGCTAGTGGACTAGCGGATTTCTCCTACGAGCAGTACTTC. Translation: CSASGLADFSYEQYF. The J gene is TRBJ2-7, the V gene TRBV20-1, with 10 bases fitting TRBD2. Trimming removed 3 bases from V and 0 bases from J; junction bases left unmatched: 5. Germline CDR1 is DFQATT and CDR2 is SNEGSKA (reference sequence). This CDR3 has 15 residues.

The V call is TRBV7-2, the J call TRBJ2-5; D may correspond to TRBD1 or TRBD2 (5 bases each). V lost 8 bases, J lost 0 bases, and 10 bases lay in between. CDR1 and CDR2 (germline): SGHTA, FQGNSA. The length of the CDR3 is 13 residues. Here the CDR3 reads CASLRDHQETQYF. The CDR3 bases are TGTGCCAGCCTCCGGGACCACCAAGAGACCCAGTACTTC.

V is TRBV5-1 and J is TRBJ2-2; a weak D match, TRBD1 (6 bases). V lost 4 bases, J lost 1 base, and 11 bases lay in between. The CDR3 extends over 15 amino acids. The germline CDR1 and CDR2 sequences are SGHRS and YFSETQ. CDR3 DNA sequence: TGCGCCAGCAGCCCGGGACATCTGAACACCGGGGAGCTGTTTTTT. Translated, it gives CASSPGHLNTGELFF.